These 17 T cell receptor beta chains were all obtained from the same sample, sequenced in a study of shared clonotypes between healthy human individuals. The table came from immunoSEQ multiplex PCR; TCRdb's copy has only in-frame clones and leaves some out. The table shows about 510,000 clones, with approximately 95% occurring only once. The sample consisted of naive CD4+ T cells sorted from blood. Documented subset: CD45RA+ positively selected. The origin of the receptors is a woman aged 25-40 years in good health.

The chain employs TRBV28 and TRBJ1-5; D gene ambiguous. The CDR3 has 13 residues. Germline lookup yields CDR1 MDHEN and CDR2 SYDVKM. The V and J ends lost 10 bases and 1 base respectively, with 11 bases between them. CDR3 in DNA: TGTGCCACCAAGGTGGGGAGCAATCAGCCCCAGCATTTT. This codes for CATKVGSNQPQHF.

The chain joins TRBV19 to TRBJ2-3; tentative D call: TRBD2 (6 bases). Germline V lookup: CDR1 LNHDA, CDR2 SQIVND (reference sequence). Trimming left V 5 bases short and J 5 bases short, with 11 bases between. This CDR3 has 13 residues. In DNA form, the CDR3 reads TGTGCCAGTAGTTTTTCCGGGGGAGATACGCAGTATTTT. The encoded protein is CASSFSGGDTQYF.

This sequence joins TRBV28 and TRBJ2-7, with D unresolved. Looked up from germline, CDR1 is MDHEN and CDR2 is SYDVKM. The V end was cut by 3 bases, the J end by 5 bases, with 5 bases between. The CDR3 loop spans 11 amino acids. The CDR3 loop is CASSFFHEQYF. CDR3 DNA: TGTGCCAGCAGTTTTTTCCACGAGCAGTACTTC. Full variable domain (outside the CDR3, taken from reference TRBV28 and TRBJ2-7): DVKVTQSSRYLVKRTGEKVFLECVQDMDHENMFWYRQDPGLGLRLIYFSYDVKMKEKGDIPEGYSVSREKKERFSLILESASTNQTSMYLCASSFFHEQYFGPGTRLTVT.

The chain recombines TRBV7-3 with TRBJ2-7; tentative D call: TRBD1 (5 bases). The CDR3 totals 13 residues. Germline loops: CDR1 SGHTA, CDR2 FQGTGA. V was pared by 5 bases and J by 3 bases, with 11 bases between. In DNA, the CDR3 is TGTGCCAGCAGCCTGACAGAGAACTACGAGCAGTACTTC. Its translation: CASSLTENYEQYF.

The chain couples TRBV29-1 to TRBJ2-7; D is tentatively TRBD1 or TRBD2 (5 bases each). CDR3 length equals 12 residues. Germline CDR1 SQVTM, CDR2 ANQGSEA. V was clipped by 6 bases and J by 5 bases, with 14 bases between them. The CDR3 bases are TGCAGCGTGGGCCCTCGGGGCCACGAGCAGTACTTC. It yields the protein CSVGPRGHEQYF.

Turning to this clone: The junction does not match germline at one end; this may be a read error. V gene TRBV18 combines with J gene TRBJ2-1, with 12 nucleotides matching TRBD2. The CDR3 length is 17 residues. Germline loops: CDR1 KGHSH, CDR2 LQKENI. CDR3 region: CASSQQTSGSSFNEQFF. The CDR3 DNA reads TGTGCCAGCTCCCAGCAGACTAGCGGGAGCTCCTTCAATGAGCAGTTCTTC.

This chain links TRBV15 with TRBJ2-7; D is unclear. The CDR3 spans 15 residues. With 3 bases removed from V and 1 base from J, the gap between germline ends came to 13 bases. The germline V gene encodes CDR1 LNHNV and CDR2 YYDKDF (reference sequence). CDR3 sequence (DNA): TGTGCCACCAGCAGCGTAGACTGGAATTCCTACGAGCAGTACTTC. Protein: CATSSVDWNSYEQYF.

This clone occurred once. CDR3 amino acids: CASTSGSWHEQYF. The CDR3 nucleotides are TGTGCCAGCACGAGCGGGAGTTGGCACGAGCAGTACTTC. The chain couples TRBV28 to TRBJ2-7, with 8 bases identical to TRBD2. In germline, CDR1 is MDHEN, CDR2 SYDVKM. The V segment lost 7 bases and the J segment 5 bases; nucleotides outside the gene matches: 7. The CDR3 is made up of 13 amino acids.

In DNA, the CDR3 is TGTGCCAGCTCACCAGCTCTCCACCGGGACAGGACCTACGAGCAGTACTTC. It translates to CASSPALHRDRTYEQYF. This chain connects TRBV18 to TRBJ2-7, with 8 bases that match TRBD1. The V gene end was trimmed by 2 bases and the J gene end by 2 bases; junction bases not matched to a gene: 11. Per the germline V gene, CDR1 is KGHSH and CDR2 is LQKENI. CDR3 size: 17 residues.

The V and J genes are TRBV21-1 and TRBJ2-3; the D call in the table, TRBD1, was not verified against the DNA. TRBV21-1 is an annotated pseudogene. This CDR3 spans 16 amino acids. CDR3 sequence reads: CASSKEVSGHTDTQYF. CDR3 bases: TGTGCCAGCAGCAAAGAGGTCTCAGGCCACACAGATACGCAGTATTTT.

V and J are TRBV7-2 and TRBJ2-7; 10 bases fit TRBD2. Trimming at V came to 6 bases and at J to 0 bases, leaving 5 bases not matched to a gene. Germline V gives CDR1 SGHTA, CDR2 FQGNSA. CDR3 size: 15 residues. This CDR3 reads CASSSSGSFSYEQYF. In DNA, the CDR3 is TGTGCCAGCAGTTCTAGCGGGAGTTTCTCCTACGAGCAGTACTTC.

This clone has a single count. This chain links TRBV11-2 with TRBJ2-2; no definite D call. V was shortened by 0 bases and J by 0 bases, with 14 bases between the two germline ends. The CDR3 covers 18 residues. CDR1 is SGHAT and CDR2 is FQNNGV in the germline V gene. As DNA, the CDR3 is TGTGCCAGCAGCTTAGACGGGTATACATCAGCGAACACCGGGGAGCTGTTTTTT. Its protein product is CASSLDGYTSANTGELFF. The complete variable domain, with remaining parts taken from reference TRBV11-2 and TRBJ2-2, reads EAGVAQSPRYKIIEKRQSVAFWCNPISGHATLYWYQQILGQGPKLLIQFQNNGVVDDSQLPKDRFSAERLKGVDSTLKIQPAKLEDSAVYLCASSLDGYTSANTGELFFGEGSRLTVL.

V usage is TRBV2 and J usage is TRBJ1-2; D is ambiguous. V was shortened by 7 bases and J by 4 bases, with 19 bases between the two germline ends. CDR1 is SNHLY and CDR2 is FYNNEI in the germline V gene. This CDR3 has 15 residues. The DNA for the CDR3 is TGTGCCAGCACCATGAGGGTTTCTTTTAGCTATGGCTACACCTTC. Translating gives CASTMRVSFSYGYTF.

This sequence joins TRBV19 and TRBJ2-1, with D hard to call. The CDR3 is made up of 12 amino acids. V gave up 4 bases and J gave up 6 bases, with 7 bases separating them. Germline V lookup: CDR1 LNHDA, CDR2 SQIVND (reference sequence). CDR3 sequence reads: CASSSVGNEQFF. The CDR3 bases are TGTGCCAGTAGTAGCGTCGGCAATGAGCAGTTCTTC.

The chain has TRBV19 and TRBJ2-7; 7 bases align to TRBD2. The germline V gene encodes CDR1 LNHDA and CDR2 SQIVND (reference sequence). The CDR3 runs 15 residues. J was trimmed by 5 bases and V by 0 bases; bases with no gene match: 7. The CDR3 loop reads CASSIEGGSGNEQYF. CDR3 sequence (DNA): TGTGCCAGTAGTATAGAGGGCGGGAGCGGTAACGAGCAGTACTTC.

V is TRBV5-1 and J is TRBJ2-3; tentatively, D is TRBD1 (5 bases). This CDR3 spans 13 amino acids. CDR1 and CDR2 (germline): SGHRS, YFSETQ. Trimming shortened V by 2 bases and J by 4 bases, and 8 bases separated the two germline ends. DNA of the CDR3: TGCGCCAGCAGCTTTTCAGGGTCAGATACGCAGTATTTT. This codes for CASSFSGSDTQYF.

This sequence joins TRBV25-1 and TRBJ1-4; the D gene is possibly TRBD1 (6 bases). V lost 6 bases and J lost 4, with 12 bases in between. CDR1 and CDR2 (germline): MGHDK, SYGVNS. The CDR3 length is 14 residues. CDR3 sequence (DNA): TGTGCCAGCAGATCAGGGGTGGTTAATGAAAAACTGTTTTTT. Protein product: CASRSGVVNEKLFF.